Listed below are T cell receptor beta chains from one sample, sequenced in a study of T cell responses to AZD1222 COVID-19 vaccine. The protocol was immunoSEQ multiplex PCR, while the TCRdb copy is restricted to in-frame clones and leaves out a portion. The sample has 85,000 to 130,000 clones, around nine tenths seen once. Specimen: peripheral blood, collected 28 days after the second dose of the MenACWY control vaccine. Every receptor here comes from an adult who received the MenACWY meningococcal vaccine as a control. The CDR3 runs from the conserved cysteine through the conserved F or W. Fields, in order: CDR3 protein, CDR3 DNA, clone size, D gene, CDR3 length, V gene, J gene. The D gene is left open where the match is weak. Not every row has a clone size; where given, it reads once, few, many or a size class.

CASRPDISGYGYTF	TGTGCCAGCAGGCCTGACATAAGTGGCTATGGCTACACCTTC	-	-	14	TRBV7-2	TRBJ1-2
CASKGTGQNYGYTF	TGTGCCAGCAAGGGGACAGGGCAAAACTATGGCTACACCTTC	-	TRBD1	14	TRBV28	TRBJ1-2
CASSEGLARETQYF	TGTGCCAGCAGTGAAGGACTAGCACGCGAGACCCAGTACTTC	-	TRBD2	14	TRBV6-1	TRBJ2-5
CASSPRPLRAFF	TGTGCCAGCAGCCCCAGACCCTTAAGAGCTTTCTTT	-	-	12	TRBV7-9	TRBJ1-1
CASSLEGHQPQHF	TGTGCCAGCAGCTTAGAGGGACATCAGCCCCAGCATTTT	-	-	13	TRBV7-2	TRBJ1-5
CASSSWDKNTEAFF	TGTGCCAGCAGCTCCTGGGACAAGAACACTGAAGCTTTCTTT	few	-	14	TRBV7-9	TRBJ1-1
CASSLGSGQGISDTQYF	TGTGCCAGCAGCTTAGGGTCTGGTCAGGGCATCTCAGATACGCAGTATTTT	-	-	17	TRBV11-3	TRBJ2-3
CASSYAGTSGGDYTQYF	TGTGCCAGCAGTTACGCAGGGACTAGCGGGGGGGACTATACGCAGTATTTT	-	TRBD2	17	TRBV6-2/TRBV6-3	TRBJ2-3
CASSLAGDPQEQYF	TGTGCCAGCAGCTTAGCCGGGGACCCCCAGGAGCAGTACTTC	-	-	14	TRBV7-2	TRBJ2-7
CASRRGYEQYF	TGTGCCAGCAGACGGGGCTACGAGCAGTACTTC	few	-	11	TRBV5-8	TRBJ2-7
CASTGQGNNSPLHF	TGTGCCAGCACGGGACAGGGCAATAATTCACCCCTCCACTTT	-	TRBD1	14	TRBV2	TRBJ1-6
CAISETSGGGSPLIPQYF	TGTGCCATCAGTGAAACTAGCGGGGGGGGAAGTCCCCTCATTCCGCAGTATTTT	-	TRBD2	18	TRBV10-3	TRBJ2-3
CASSGDFLTTDTQYF	TGTGCCAGCAGTGGGGACTTCCTAACCACAGATACGCAGTATTTT	once	-	15	TRBV25-1	TRBJ2-3
CASQDGSTHNSPLHF	TGTGCCAGCCAGGACGGATCTACCCATAATTCACCCCTCCACTTT	once	-	15	TRBV7-2	TRBJ1-6
CASSYFGTTQPQHF	TGTGCCAGCAGTTACTTTGGGACAACTCAGCCCCAGCATTTT	-	-	14	TRBV6-2/TRBV6-3	TRBJ1-5
CATGQGDGEQYF	TGTGCCACCGGACAGGGGGACGGCGAGCAGTACTTC	-	TRBD1	12	TRBV10-3	TRBJ2-7
CAWSLGTYGYTF	TGTGCCTGGAGTTTAGGGACCTATGGCTACACCTTC	-	-	12	TRBV30	TRBJ1-2
CASSEGQSLGGNTIYF	TGTGCCAGCAGTGAGGGACAGTCCTTGGGTGGAAACACCATATATTTT	-	TRBD1	16	TRBV6-1	TRBJ1-3